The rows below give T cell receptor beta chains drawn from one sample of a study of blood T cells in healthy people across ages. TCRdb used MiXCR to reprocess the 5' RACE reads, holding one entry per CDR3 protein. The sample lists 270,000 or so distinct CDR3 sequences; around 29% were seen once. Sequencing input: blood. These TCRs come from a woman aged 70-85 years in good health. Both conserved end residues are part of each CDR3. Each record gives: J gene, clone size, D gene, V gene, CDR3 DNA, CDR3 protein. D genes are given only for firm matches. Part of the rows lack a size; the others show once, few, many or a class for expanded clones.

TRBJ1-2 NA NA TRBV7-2 TGTGCCAGCAGCTTAGTTTGGGACTATGGCTACACCTTC CASSLVWDYGYTF
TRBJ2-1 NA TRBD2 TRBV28 TGTGCCAGCACCACCGGGAGGTCTGCTTACAATGAGCAGTTCTTC CASTTGRSAYNEQFF
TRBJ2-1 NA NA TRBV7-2 TGTGCCAGCAGCTTATCTGGAGACAATGAGCAGTTCTTC CASSLSGDNEQFF
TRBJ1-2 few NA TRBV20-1 TGCAGTGCTAGAGATTCGGGCTCAACCTATGGCTACACCTTC CSARDSGSTYGYTF
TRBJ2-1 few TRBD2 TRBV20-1 TGCAGTGCTAGCGCTCGCCTAGCGGGTATCAATGAGCAGTTCTTC CSASARLAGINEQFF
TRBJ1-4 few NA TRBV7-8 TGTGCCAGCAGCTTAGTCGGACGGGAAAAACTGTTTTTT CASSLVGREKLFF
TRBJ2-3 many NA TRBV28 TGTGCCAGCAGCCCGGGTGCAGGTCCAGCAGATACGCAGTATTTT CASSPGAGPADTQYF
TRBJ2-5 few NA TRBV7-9 TGTGCCAGCAGCGTCGAGGGCGGGACTCAGCAGCAGTACTTC CASSVEGGTQQQYF
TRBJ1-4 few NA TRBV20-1 TGCAGTGCTAGAGATAGCGGTGTAGAAAAACTGTTTTTT CSARDSGVEKLFF
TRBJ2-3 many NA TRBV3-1 TGTGCCAGCAGCCAAGATCAGGGGAGATCTTTTAGCACAGATACGCAGTATTTT CASSQDQGRSFSTDTQYF
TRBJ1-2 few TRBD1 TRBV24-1 TGTGCCACGTATGGGACAGGAGGGATTGAGGGCTACACCTTC CATYGTGGIEGYTF
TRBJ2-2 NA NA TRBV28 TGTGCCAGCACCCACAGGGTGGAGATCGCCGGGGAGCTGTTTTTT CASTHRVEIAGELFF
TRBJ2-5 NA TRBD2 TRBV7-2 TGTGCCAGCAGCGTACCGGGACTAGCGGGCGAGACCCAGTACTTC CASSVPGLAGETQYF
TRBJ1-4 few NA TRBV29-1 TGCAGCGTTGAAGACCCAGGGTGGAATGAAAAACTGTTTTTT CSVEDPGWNEKLFF
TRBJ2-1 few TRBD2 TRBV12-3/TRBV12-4 TGTGCCAGCAGTCCCCTTAGCGGGAGGCCCTTCGTCGGCAATGAGCAGTTCTTC CASSPLSGRPFVGNEQFF
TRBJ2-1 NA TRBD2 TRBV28 TGTGCCAGCAGTTCAGCGGGGAGTAACTACAATGAGCAGTTCTTC CASSSAGSNYNEQFF
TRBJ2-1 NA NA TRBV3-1 TGTGCCAGCAGCCACGGGGCGGGAATCTACAATGAGCAGTTCTTC CASSHGAGIYNEQFF
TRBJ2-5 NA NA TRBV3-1 TGTGCCAGCAGCCAAGGGCTGACAGGAGAGACCCAGTACTTC CASSQGLTGETQYF
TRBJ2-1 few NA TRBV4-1 TGCGCCAGCAGCCAAGATCCCCACAATGAGCAGTTCTTC CASSQDPHNEQFF
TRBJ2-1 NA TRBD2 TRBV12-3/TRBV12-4 TGTGCCAGCAGCCCTAGCGGGAGGTTGTCCTACAATGGGCAGTTCTTC CASSPSGRLSYNGQFF
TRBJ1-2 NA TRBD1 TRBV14 TGTGCCAGCAGACCGCAGGGGGCTAGGTCCGGCTACACCTTC CASRPQGARSGYTF
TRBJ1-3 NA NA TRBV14 TGTGCCAGCAGCCAAGCCCGAGGCTCTGGAAACACCATATATTTT CASSQARGSGNTIYF
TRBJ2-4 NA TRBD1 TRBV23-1 TGCGCCAGCAGTCATCACAGGGGAAACATTCAGTACTTC CASSHHRGNIQYF
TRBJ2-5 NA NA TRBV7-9 TGTGCCAGCAGCTCATTCGGACAGAGAGAGACCCAGTACTTC CASSSFGQRETQYF
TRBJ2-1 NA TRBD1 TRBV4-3 TGCGCCAGCAGCCAAGAGCCTCGGACAGGGCCGTTCTTC CASSQEPRTGPFF
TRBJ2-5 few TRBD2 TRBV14 TGTGCCAGCAGCCAAGATGGGGGACTAGCGGGAAGCGGGACCCAGTACTTC CASSQDGGLAGSGTQYF
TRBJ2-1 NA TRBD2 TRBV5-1 TGCGCCAGCAGCTTGGAAGCGGGAGGTAGCAATGAGCAGTTCTTC CASSLEAGGSNEQFF
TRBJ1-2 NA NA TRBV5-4 TGTGCCAGCTCGAGAGATGGCCATAACTATGGCTACACCTTC CASSRDGHNYGYTF
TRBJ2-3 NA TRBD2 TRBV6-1 TGTGCCAGCAGTGTAGCGGGAGGATCCCCAGATACGCAGTATTTT CASSVAGGSPDTQYF
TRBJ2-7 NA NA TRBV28 TGTGCCAGCAGTCCAGCCGACGGGACTCTAGGCAACGAGCAGTACTTC CASSPADGTLGNEQYF
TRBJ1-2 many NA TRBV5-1 TGCGCCAGCAGCTTGGGACAGCCCAACTATGGCTACACCTTC CASSLGQPNYGYTF
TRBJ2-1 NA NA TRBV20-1 TGCAGTGCCGCACCGGAGCCACACAATGAGCAGTTCTTC CSAAPEPHNEQFF
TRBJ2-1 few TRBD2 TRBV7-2 TGTGCCAGCAGCCCGACTAGCGGGAGGGTTCATGAGCAGTTCTTC CASSPTSGRVHEQFF
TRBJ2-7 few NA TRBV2 TGTGCCAGCAGAGACAGAGGCGAGCAGTACTTC CASRDRGEQYF
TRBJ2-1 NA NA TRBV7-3 TGTGCCAGCAGCCCTGAGCGGGTCTCCTACAATGAGCAGTTCTTC CASSPERVSYNEQFF
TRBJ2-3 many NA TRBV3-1 TGTGCCAGCAGCCAGACAGATACGCAGTATTTT CASSQTDTQYF
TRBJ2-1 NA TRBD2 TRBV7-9 TGTGCCAGCAGCTTAATGAGCGGGAGGGGGGTACACAATGAGCAGTTCTTC CASSLMSGRGVHNEQFF
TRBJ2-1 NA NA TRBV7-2 TGTGCCAGCAGCTTAGATACAGGGTTGGACTCCTACAATGAGCAGTTCTTC CASSLDTGLDSYNEQFF
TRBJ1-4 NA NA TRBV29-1 TGCAGCGTTGAGCGGCAGGGAGGGGAAAAACTGTTTTTT CSVERQGGEKLFF
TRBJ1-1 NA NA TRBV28 TGTGCCAGCAGACGTGACGGACCTGAAGCTTTCTTT CASRRDGPEAFF
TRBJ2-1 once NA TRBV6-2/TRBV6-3 TGTGCCAGCAGTTACTCGAAAGGCAGCTCCTACAATGAGCAGTTCTTC CASSYSKGSSYNEQFF
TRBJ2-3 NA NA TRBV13 TGTGCCAGCAGCTTAGGCCTCGGCAGCACAGATACGCAGTATTTT CASSLGLGSTDTQYF
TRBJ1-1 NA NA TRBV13 TGTGCCAGCAGCTTATATCTCCTTGGACAGCTGAGATATCGGGGTATGAACACCGAAGCTTTCTTT CASSLYLLGQLRYRGMNTEAFF
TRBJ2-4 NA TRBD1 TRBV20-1 TGCAGTGCTAGGTTGACCGGGACAGGGATCCTAAACATTCAGTACTTC CSARLTGTGILNIQYF
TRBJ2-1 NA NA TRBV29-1 TGCAGCCCGCAAGGTAGTAACAATGAGCAGTTCTTC CSPQGSNNEQFF
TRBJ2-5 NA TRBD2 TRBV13 TGTGCCAGCAGCTTAGGCCGGGAGGGGGAGACCCAGTACTTC CASSLGREGETQYF
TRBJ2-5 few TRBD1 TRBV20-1 TGCAGTGCTTCCCAACAGGGGGTTTACCAAGAGACCCAGTACTTC CSASQQGVYQETQYF
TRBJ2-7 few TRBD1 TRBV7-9 TGTGCCAGCAGCACAAGGACAGGGCCGGACTCCTACGAGCAGTACTTC CASSTRTGPDSYEQYF
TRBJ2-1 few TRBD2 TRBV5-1 TGCGCCAGCAGCCTGGGACTAGCGGGAAGTGAGCAGTTCTTC CASSLGLAGSEQFF
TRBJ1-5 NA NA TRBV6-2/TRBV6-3 TGTGCCAGCAGGGGTGCCGGGGGGCACAATCAGCCCCAGCATTTT CASRGAGGHNQPQHF